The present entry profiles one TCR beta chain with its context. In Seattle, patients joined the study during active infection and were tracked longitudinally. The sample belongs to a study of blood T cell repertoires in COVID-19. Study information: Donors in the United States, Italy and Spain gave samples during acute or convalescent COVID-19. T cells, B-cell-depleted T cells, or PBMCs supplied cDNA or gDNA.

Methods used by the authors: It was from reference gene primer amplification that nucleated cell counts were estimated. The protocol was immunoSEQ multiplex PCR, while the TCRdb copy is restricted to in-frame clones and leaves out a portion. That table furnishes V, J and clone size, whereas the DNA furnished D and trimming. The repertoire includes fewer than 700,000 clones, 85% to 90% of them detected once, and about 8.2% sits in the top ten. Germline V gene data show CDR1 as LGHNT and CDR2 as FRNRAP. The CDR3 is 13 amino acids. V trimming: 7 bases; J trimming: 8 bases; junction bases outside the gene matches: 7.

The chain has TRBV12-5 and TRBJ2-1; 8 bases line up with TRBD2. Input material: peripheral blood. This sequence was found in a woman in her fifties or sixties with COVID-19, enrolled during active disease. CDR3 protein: CASEIGGAYEQFF. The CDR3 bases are TGTGCTAGTGAAATCGGGGGGGCCTATGAGCAGTTCTTC.